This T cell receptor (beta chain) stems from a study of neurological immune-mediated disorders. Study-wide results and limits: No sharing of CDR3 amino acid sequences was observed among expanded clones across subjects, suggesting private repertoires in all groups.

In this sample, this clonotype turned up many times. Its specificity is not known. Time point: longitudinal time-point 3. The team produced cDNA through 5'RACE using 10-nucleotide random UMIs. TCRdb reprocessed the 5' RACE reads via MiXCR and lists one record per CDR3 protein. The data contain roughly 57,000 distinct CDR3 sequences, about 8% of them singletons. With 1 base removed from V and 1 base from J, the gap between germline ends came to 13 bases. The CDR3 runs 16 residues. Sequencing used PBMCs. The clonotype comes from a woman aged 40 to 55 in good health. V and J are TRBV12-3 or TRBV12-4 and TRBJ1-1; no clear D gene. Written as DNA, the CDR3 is TGTGCCAGCAGTTTAGAGTTCTTGGTCAGGAACACTGAAGCTTTCTTT. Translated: CASSLEFLVRNTEAFF.